Detailed here is one TCR beta chain. This sample is drawn from a study of technical replicates of blood from a few donors. Trimming cost V 4 bases and J 3 bases; bases outside gene matches: 9. The length of the CDR3 is 16 residues. Germline V gene lookup returns CDR1 MDHEN and CDR2 SYDVKM. Profiled with immunoSEQ multiplex PCR; TCRdb holds only in-frame clones, not every one. This table has roughly 80,000 clones, approximately 94% appearing once. The receptor was derived from a human donor in good health. V and J are TRBV28 and TRBJ2-3, with 8 bases that match TRBD1. The sample comprised T cells isolated from PBMCs. CDR3 DNA sequence: TGTGCCAGCAGTTCTAGGACAGGGAAGTTGACAGATACGCAGTATTTT. It yields the protein CASSSRTGKLTDTQYF.